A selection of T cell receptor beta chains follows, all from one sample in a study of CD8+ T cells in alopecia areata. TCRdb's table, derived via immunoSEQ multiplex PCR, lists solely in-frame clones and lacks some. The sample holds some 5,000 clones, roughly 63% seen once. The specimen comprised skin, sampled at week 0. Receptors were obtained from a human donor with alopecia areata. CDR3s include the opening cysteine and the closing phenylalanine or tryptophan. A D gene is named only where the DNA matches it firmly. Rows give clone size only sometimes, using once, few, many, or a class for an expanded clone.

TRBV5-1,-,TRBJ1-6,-,TGCGCCAGCAGCTTCACGCTAGGGGATGATTCACCCCTCCACTTT,CASSFTLGDDSPLHF
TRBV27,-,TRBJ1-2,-,TGTGCCAGCAGGTCAGGTGGCGGCTACACCTTC,CASRSGGGYTF
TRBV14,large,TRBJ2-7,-,TGTGCCAGCAGCCAAGGGGGTGGTTACGCCTACGAGCAGTACTTC,CASSQGGGYAYEQYF
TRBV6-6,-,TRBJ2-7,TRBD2,TGTGCCAGCTGCGGGACTAGCACCTACGAGCAGTACTTC,CASCGTSTYEQYF
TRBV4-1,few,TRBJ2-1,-,TGCGCCAGCAGCCTCGGGGGAGCCTACAATGAGCAGTTCTTC,CASSLGGAYNEQFF
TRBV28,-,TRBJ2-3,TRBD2,TGTGCCAGCAGCAAGCTAGCGGGGGGGCGCACAGATACGCAGTATTTT,CASSKLAGGRTDTQYF
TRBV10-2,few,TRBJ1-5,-,TGCGCCAGCACTTCGGGGGGCAGCAATCAGCCCCAGCATTTT,CASTSGGSNQPQHF
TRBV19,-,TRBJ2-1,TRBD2,TGTGCCAGTAACAGCGGGGGGGTTTACAATGAGCAGTTCTTC,CASNSGGVYNEQFF
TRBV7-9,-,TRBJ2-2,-,TGTGCCAGCAGCTTAGTAGGTTCCGGATGGACCGGGGAGCTGTTTTTT,CASSLVGSGWTGELFF
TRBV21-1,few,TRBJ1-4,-,TGTGCCAGCAGCGATCCGGGACAGGGAGGAGAAAAACTGTTTTTT,CASSDPGQGGEKLFF
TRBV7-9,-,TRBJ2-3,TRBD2,TGTGCCAGCAGCTTTAGCGGGGGGGCCGGAGGCACAGATACGCAGTATTTT,CASSFSGGAGGTDTQYF
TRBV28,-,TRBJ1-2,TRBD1,TGTGCCAGCAGTTACTCGACAGGGGGAGGCTACACCTTC,CASSYSTGGGYTF
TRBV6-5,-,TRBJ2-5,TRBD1,TGTGCCAGCAGTTACCCAACCGGGACAGGGGGCGCGACCCAGTACTTC,CASSYPTGTGGATQYF
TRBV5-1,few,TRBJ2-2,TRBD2,TGCGCCAGCAGCTCGCGACCTCTTGGACTAGCGGGTTCGGTCGGGGAGCTGTTTTTT,CASSSRPLGLAGSVGELFF
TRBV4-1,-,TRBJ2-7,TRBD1,TGCGCCAGCAGCCCGACCGACCCGGGACAGGGGTCGCAGTGGTACGAGCAGTACTTC,CASSPTDPGQGSQWYEQYF
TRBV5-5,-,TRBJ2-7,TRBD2,TGTGCCAGCAGCATCGTCGGGGGGGCCTACGAGCAGTACTTC,CASSIVGGAYEQYF
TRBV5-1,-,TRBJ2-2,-,TGCGCCAGCAGCTTGAACACCCAGGGTGGAGCGAACACCGGGGAGCTGTTTTTT,CASSLNTQGGANTGELFF
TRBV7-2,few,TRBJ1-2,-,TGTGCCAGCAGCTTCAACCAGGGCGACTATGGCTACACCTTC,CASSFNQGDYGYTF
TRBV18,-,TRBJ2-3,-,TGTGCCAGCTCACCAGGTAGACCCCAGACAGATACGCAGTATTTT,CASSPGRPQTDTQYF
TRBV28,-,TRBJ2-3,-,TGTGCCAGCAGTTTGCCGGGGGTTACAGATACGCAGTATTTT,CASSLPGVTDTQYF
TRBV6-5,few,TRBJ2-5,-,TGTGCCAGCACCGATCTCGGGGGCCAAGAGACCCAGTACTTC,CASTDLGGQETQYF
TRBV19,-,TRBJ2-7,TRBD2,TGTGCCAGTAAAAGCGGGGCCTCCTACGAGCAGTACTTC,CASKSGASYEQYF
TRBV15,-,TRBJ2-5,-,TGTGCCACCAGCAGAGATCGGACAGCCCGGGCCTACTTC,CATSRDRTARAYF
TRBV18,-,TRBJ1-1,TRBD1,TGTGCCAGCTCACCAAGACAGGGGGATACTGAAGCTTTCTTT,CASSPRQGDTEAFF
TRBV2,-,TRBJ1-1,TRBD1,TGTGCCAGCAGGCCGGACAGGGCCACTGAAGCTTTCTTT,CASRPDRATEAFF
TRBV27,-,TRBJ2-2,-,TGTGCCAGCAGTTTCCGGAAAACAACCGGGGAGCTGTTTTTT,CASSFRKTTGELFF
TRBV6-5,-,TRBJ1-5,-,TGTGCCAGCACTTGGGACCCACTCAATCAGCCCCAGCATTTT,CASTWDPLNQPQHF
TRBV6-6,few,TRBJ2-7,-,TGTGCCAGCAGGTCCCGGACCTACGAGCAGTACTTC,CASRSRTYEQYF
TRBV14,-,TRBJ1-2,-,TGTGCCAGCAGGAGGGGGGATAACTATGGCTACACCTTC,CASRRGDNYGYTF
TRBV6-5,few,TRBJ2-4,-,TGTGCCAGCAGACCACCCGGGGGGCCAGACATTCAGTACTTC,CASRPPGGPDIQYF
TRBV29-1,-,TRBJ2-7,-,TGCAGCGTTGTGGAGGGGCAGGGAGGCGAGCAGTACTTC,CSVVEGQGGEQYF
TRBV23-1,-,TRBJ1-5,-,TGCGCCAGCAGGCTAGCTAACAGGTGGCGGAGCAATCAGCCCCAGCATTTT,CASRLANRWRSNQPQHF
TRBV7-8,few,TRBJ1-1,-,TGTGCCAGCAGCTTAGCGGACGGGGGGGTTGGCACTGAAGCTTTCTTT,CASSLADGGVGTEAFF
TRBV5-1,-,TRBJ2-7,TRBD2,TGCGCCAGCAGCTTGGAACTAGCGGACGAGCAGTACTTC,CASSLELADEQYF
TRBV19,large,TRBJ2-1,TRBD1,TGTGCCAGTAGTACAGGACAGGGGGCAATCTACAATGAGCAGTTCTTC,CASSTGQGAIYNEQFF
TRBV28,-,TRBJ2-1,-,TGTGCCAGCAGTTTTTCGCAGGGCTTAGGAACACTTTACAATGAGCAGTTCTTC,CASSFSQGLGTLYNEQFF
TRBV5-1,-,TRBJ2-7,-,TGCGCCAGCAGCCCTTCCTTGGGGCAGGGGTTCTACGAGCAGTACTTC,CASSPSLGQGFYEQYF
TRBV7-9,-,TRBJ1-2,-,TGTGCCAGCAGCAGTAGCGGAGGGAATGGCTACACCTTC,CASSSSGGNGYTF
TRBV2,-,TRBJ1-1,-,TGTGCCAGCAGTGACGGCGGGGAAGCTTTCTTT,CASSDGGEAFF
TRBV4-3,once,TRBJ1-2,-,TGCGCCAGCAGCCAAGATCCTGGCAGTCTCTATGGCTACACCTTC,CASSQDPGSLYGYTF
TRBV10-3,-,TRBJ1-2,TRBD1,TGTGCCATCAACGCCCGACAGGGGATAGATGGCTACACCTTC,CAINARQGIDGYTF
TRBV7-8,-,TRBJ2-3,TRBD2,TGTGCCAGCAGCCGGGGACTAGCGGGCCGCACAGATACGCAGTATTTT,CASSRGLAGRTDTQYF
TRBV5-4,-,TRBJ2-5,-,TGTGCCAGCAGCTTTCCTCCGGGCGCCCAGTACTTC,CASSFPPGAQYF
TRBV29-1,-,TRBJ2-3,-,TGCAGCGTTGCCCCGAGAGGCACAGATACGCAGTATTTT,CSVAPRGTDTQYF
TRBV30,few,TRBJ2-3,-,TGTGCCTGGAGTGTACTTAGTACCACAGATACGCAGTATTTT,CAWSVLSTTDTQYF